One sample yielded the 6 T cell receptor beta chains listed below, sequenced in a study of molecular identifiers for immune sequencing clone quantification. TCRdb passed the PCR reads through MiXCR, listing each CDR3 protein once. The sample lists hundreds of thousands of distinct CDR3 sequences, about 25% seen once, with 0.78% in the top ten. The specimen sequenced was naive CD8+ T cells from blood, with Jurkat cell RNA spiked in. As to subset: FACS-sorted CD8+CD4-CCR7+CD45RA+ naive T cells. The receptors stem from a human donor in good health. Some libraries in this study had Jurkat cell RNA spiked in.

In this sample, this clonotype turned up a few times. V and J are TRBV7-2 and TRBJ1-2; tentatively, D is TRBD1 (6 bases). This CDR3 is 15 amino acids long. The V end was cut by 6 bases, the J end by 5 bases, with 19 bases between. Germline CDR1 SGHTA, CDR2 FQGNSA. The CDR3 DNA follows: TGTGCCAGCAGTGTCCGACAGGCGGAACCTTATGGCTACACCTTC. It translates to CASSVRQAEPYGYTF.

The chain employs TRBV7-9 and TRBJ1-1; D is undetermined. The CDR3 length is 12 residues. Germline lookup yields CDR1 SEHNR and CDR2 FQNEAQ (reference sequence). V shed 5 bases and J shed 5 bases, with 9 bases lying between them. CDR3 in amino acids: CASSAGETEAFF. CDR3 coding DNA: TGTGCCAGCAGCGCAGGAGAGACTGAAGCTTTCTTT. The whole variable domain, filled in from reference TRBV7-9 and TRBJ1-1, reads DTGVSQNPRHKITKRGQNVTFRCDPISEHNRLYWYRQTLGQGPEFLTYFQNEAQLEKSRLLSDRFSAERPKGSFSTLEIQRTEQGDSAMYLCASSAGETEAFFGQGTRLTVV.

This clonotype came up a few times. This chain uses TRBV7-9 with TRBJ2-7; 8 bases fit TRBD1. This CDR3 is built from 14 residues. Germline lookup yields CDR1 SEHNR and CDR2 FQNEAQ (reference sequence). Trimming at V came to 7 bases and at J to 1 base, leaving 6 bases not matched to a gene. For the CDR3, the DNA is TGTGCCAGCACCATGGACAGGGATTCCTACGAGCAGTACTTC. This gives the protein CASTMDRDSYEQYF.

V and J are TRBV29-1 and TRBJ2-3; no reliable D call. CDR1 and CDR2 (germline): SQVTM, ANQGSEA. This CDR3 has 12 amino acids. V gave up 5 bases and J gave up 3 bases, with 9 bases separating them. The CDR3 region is CSVRVGTDTQYF. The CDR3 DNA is TGCAGCGTTCGCGTGGGGACAGATACGCAGTATTTT.

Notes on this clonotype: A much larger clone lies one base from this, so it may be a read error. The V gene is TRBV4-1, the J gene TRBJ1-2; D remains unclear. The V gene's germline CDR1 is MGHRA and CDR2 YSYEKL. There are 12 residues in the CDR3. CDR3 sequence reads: CARSQESFGYTF. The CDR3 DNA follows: TGCGCCCGCAGCCAAGAATCTTTCGGCTACACCTTC.

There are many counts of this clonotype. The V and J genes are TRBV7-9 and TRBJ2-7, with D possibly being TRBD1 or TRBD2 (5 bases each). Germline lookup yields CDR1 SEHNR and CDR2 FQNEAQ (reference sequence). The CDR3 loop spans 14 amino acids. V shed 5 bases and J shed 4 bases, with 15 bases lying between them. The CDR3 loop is CASSTWDELYEQYF. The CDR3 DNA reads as TGTGCCAGCAGCACCTGGGACGAACTATACGAGCAGTACTTC.